What follows describes a single T cell receptor beta chain. The antigen is undetermined. TCRdb independently ran MiXCR on the reads; one entry per CDR3 protein. The data show fewer than 700,000 distinct CDR3 sequences, more than 20% seen once. The sample originates from a study of T cell repertoires in cytomegalovirus infection. Looking at the study overall: CMV infection together with matching HLA type was indicated by public TCR beta signatures. Study conclusions and caveats: The ex vivo response was dominated by HLA-C-restricted CMV-specific TCR beta clonotypes. Totalled public TCR beta family frequency picked out people who carried CMV plus the relevant HLA.

The receptor's source is a human donor in good health (CMV status not recorded). Some clones in this sample may be carry-over from other donors' samples. The sequenced sample consisted of CD8+ T cells from PBMCs.

CDR3 coding DNA: TGTGCCATCAAGCTCGAGGACAGTACCTACGAGCAGTACTTC. It specifies CAIKLEDSTYEQYF. The chain carries TRBV10-3 and TRBJ2-7, with D possibly matching TRBD1 (6 bases). The CDR3 has 14 amino acids. The V gene's germline CDR1 is ENHRY and CDR2 SYGVKD. V lost 7 bases and J lost 2, with 15 bases in between.